This T cell receptor beta chain was observed in a study of T cell responses to AZD1222 COVID-19 vaccine. Method: immunoSEQ multiplex PCR; TCRdb's copy keeps in-frame clones and lacks some. The data show 150,000 to 160,000 clones, about 87% seen once. The sequence was collected from an adult in good health. The sample here was peripheral blood, taken on day 0 of AZD1222 vaccination.

CDR3 DNA sequence: TGTGCCAGCAGGTCCGACAGGGAAGTAGGTACGCAGTATTTT. Its protein is CASRSDREVGTQYF. The chain uses TRBV6-5 and TRBJ2-3; 7 bases are a match to TRBD1. The CDR3 covers 14 residues. Trimming at V came to 6 bases and at J to 8 bases, leaving 11 bases not matched to a gene. Germline loops: CDR1 MNHEY, CDR2 SVGAGI.